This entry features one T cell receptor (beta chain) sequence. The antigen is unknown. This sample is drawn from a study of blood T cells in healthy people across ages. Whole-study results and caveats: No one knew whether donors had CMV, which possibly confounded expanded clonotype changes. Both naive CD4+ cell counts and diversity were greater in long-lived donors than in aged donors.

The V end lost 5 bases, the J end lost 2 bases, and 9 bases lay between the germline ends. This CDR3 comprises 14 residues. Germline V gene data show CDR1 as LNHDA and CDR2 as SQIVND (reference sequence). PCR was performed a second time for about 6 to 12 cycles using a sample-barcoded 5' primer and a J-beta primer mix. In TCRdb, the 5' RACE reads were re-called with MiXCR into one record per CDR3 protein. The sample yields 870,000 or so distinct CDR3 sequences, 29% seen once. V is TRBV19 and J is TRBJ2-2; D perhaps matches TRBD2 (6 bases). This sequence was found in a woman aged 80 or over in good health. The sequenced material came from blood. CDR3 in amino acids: CASSSGLNTGELFF. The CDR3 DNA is TGTGCCAGTAGTTCGGGACTTAACACCGGGGAGCTGTTTTTT.